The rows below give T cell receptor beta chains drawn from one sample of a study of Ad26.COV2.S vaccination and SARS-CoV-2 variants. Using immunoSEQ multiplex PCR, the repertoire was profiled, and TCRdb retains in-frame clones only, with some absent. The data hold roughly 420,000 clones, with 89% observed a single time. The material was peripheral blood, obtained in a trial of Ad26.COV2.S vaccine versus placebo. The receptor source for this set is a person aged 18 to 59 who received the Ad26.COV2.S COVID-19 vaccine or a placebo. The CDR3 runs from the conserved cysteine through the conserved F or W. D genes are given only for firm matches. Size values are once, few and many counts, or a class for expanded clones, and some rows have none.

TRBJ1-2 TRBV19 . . TGTGCCAGTAAGGTCAGGGGCGCGAACTATGGCTACACCTTC CASKVRGANYGYTF
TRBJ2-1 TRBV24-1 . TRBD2 TGTGCCACCAGTGACCGAAATTCCCTCTCCGGGACTAAGGCCCATGAGCAGTTCTTC CATSDRNSLSGTKAHEQFF
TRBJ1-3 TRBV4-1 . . TGCGCCAGCAGCCAAGGACAAGGCAGGGGCTCTGGAAACACCATATATTTT CASSQGQGRGSGNTIYF
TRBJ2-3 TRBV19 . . TGTGCCAGTAGTGCAGCGGGTGGCAATGGGGATACGCAGTATTTT CASSAAGGNGDTQYF
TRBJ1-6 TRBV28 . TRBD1 TGTGCCAGCAGCCACGAACAGGGGCACCCCTATAATTCACCCCTCCACTTT CASSHEQGHPYNSPLHF
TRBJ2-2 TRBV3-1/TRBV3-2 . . TGTGCCAGCAGCCTCGGACAGCTTACGAACACCGGGGAGCTGTTTTTT CASSLGQLTNTGELFF
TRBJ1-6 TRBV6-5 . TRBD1 TGTGCCAGCAGCACTAACAGGGGGCTTAATTCACCCCTCCACTTT CASSTNRGLNSPLHF
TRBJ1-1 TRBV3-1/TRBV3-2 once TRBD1 TGTGCCAGCAGCTGGACAGGAACTGAAGCTTTCTTT CASSWTGTEAFF
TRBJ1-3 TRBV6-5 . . TGTGCCAGCACTGGGGCCGTCTCTGGAAACACCATATATTTT CASTGAVSGNTIYF
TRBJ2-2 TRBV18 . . TGTGCCAGCTCACCACCGTCGAGGGCCGGGGAGCTGTTTTTT CASSPPSRAGELFF
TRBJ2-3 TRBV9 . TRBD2 TGTGCCAGCAGCGTAGGGATAGCGGGCCTCACAGATACGCAGTATTTT CASSVGIAGLTDTQYF
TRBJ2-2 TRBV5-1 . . TGCGCCAGCAGCTTGGTGATCCCCCACACCGGGGAGCTGTTTTTT CASSLVIPHTGELFF
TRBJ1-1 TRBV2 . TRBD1 TGTGCCAGCAGTGAAGAGGGGGCCTGGACTGAAGCTTTCTTT CASSEEGAWTEAFF
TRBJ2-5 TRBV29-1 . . TGCAGCGCAGAGGGCGCAGGGTATTGGGAGACCCAGTACTTC CSAEGAGYWETQYF
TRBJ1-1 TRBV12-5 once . TGTGCTAGTGGTTTGGTAGGTCGGGACCGGAAAGCTTTCTTT CASGLVGRDRKAFF
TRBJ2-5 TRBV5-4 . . TGTGCCAGCAGCTTGCACGGGGAGACCCAGTACTTC CASSLHGETQYF
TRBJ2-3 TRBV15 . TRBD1 TGTGCCACCAGCAGGGACAGGCAGGATACGCAGTATTTT CATSRDRQDTQYF
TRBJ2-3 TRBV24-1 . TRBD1 TGTGCCACCAGTGATTTGGGACAGGGGAGAGATACGCAGTATTTT CATSDLGQGRDTQYF
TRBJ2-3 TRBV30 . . TGTGCCTGGAGCAGACCGGGACCCTGGACAGATACGCAGTATTTT CAWSRPGPWTDTQYF
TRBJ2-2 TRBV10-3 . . TGTGCCATCAGTGAGGTGGGGCACGGGGAGCTGTTTTTT CAISEVGHGELFF
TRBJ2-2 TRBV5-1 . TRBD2 TGCGCCAGCAGCCCCGAACCGGGACTAGTTCTTGCCGGGGAGCTGTTTTTT CASSPEPGLVLAGELFF
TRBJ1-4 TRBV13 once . TGTGCCAGCAGCTTATCTAGGGGTGGTCTACGGGGCCCCGAAAAACTGTTTTTT CASSLSRGGLRGPEKLFF